This T cell receptor (beta chain) was recovered during a study of beta chain features in type 1 diabetes. The CDR3 runs 12 residues. CDR1 is GTSNPN, CDR2 SVGIG, per germline (reference sequence). The V end was cut by 2 bases, the J end by 8 bases, with 10 bases between. Sequencing targeted expressed TCRB transcripts, as all isolated RNA had been reverse transcribed. The method was immunoSEQ multiplex PCR; TCRdb's version includes in-frame clones alone and lacks a portion of them. The sample lists 200,000 to 300,000 clones; around 65% were seen once. The clonotype comes from a man aged 30 to 45 in good health. This chain links TRBV30 with TRBJ2-1; D is undetermined. Source material: naive CD4+ T cells from blood. Here the CDR3 reads CAWSLSGDEQFF. CDR3 coding DNA: TGTGCCTGGAGTCTGTCCGGAGATGAGCAGTTCTTC.